Presented here are 30 T cell receptor beta chains from one specimen sequenced in a study of cytomegalovirus exposure and HLA in healthy donors. In the PCR, 60 Vbeta and 13 Jbeta primers were used. Profiling relied on immunoSEQ multiplex PCR, and the TCRdb table lists in-frame clones only, not all of them. This table holds 110,000 or so clones, around 77% found once. Sequenced material: PBMCs. The receptors were sampled from a woman in her twenties or thirties in good health and CMV-seropositive.

The genes are TRBV30 and TRBJ2-5; 8 bases map to TRBD2. J lost 4 bases, V lost 5 bases, and 6 bases had no gene match. The germline V gene encodes CDR1 GTSNPN and CDR2 SVGIG (reference sequence). CDR3 length equals 13 residues. The CDR3, as DNA: TGTGCCTGGGAACGGGGACTAGGAGAGACCCAGTACTTC. As protein: CAWERGLGETQYF.

V and J are TRBV7-9 and TRBJ2-7, with 8 bases aligning to TRBD2. This CDR3 is 16 amino acids long. Germline values: CDR1 SEHNR, CDR2 FQNEAQ (reference sequence). V was pared by 5 bases and J by 7 bases, with 16 bases of the junction left unmatched. CDR3 coding DNA: TGTGCCAGCAGCCCACGGTCTGGAGCGGGAGTGCTTGAGCAGTACTTC. Protein sequence: CASSPRSGAGVLEQYF.

This clone was observed once. V is TRBV7-9 and J is TRBJ2-3; D is uncertain. The V gene's germline CDR1 is SEHNR and CDR2 FQNEAQ (reference sequence). Trimming removed 11 bases at V and 0 bases at J, with 9 bases between. CDR3 length: 12 residues. CDR3 sequence (DNA): TGTGCCGTAGCCACTAGCACAGATACGCAGTATTTT. This encodes CAVATSTDTQYF.

The V call is TRBV11-2, the J call TRBJ1-1, with 9 nucleotides matching TRBD1. CDR3 size: 16 residues. Germline V lookup: CDR1 SGHAT, CDR2 FQNNGV. Trimming at V came to 3 bases and at J to 4 bases, leaving 9 bases not matched to a gene. CDR3 sequence reads: CASSLSTGGQGTEAFF. The CDR3 DNA reads TGTGCCAGCAGCTTGAGTACAGGGGGCCAAGGCACTGAAGCTTTCTTT.

The chain combines TRBV5-1 with TRBJ1-1; D gene uncertain. Germline V CDR1 and CDR2: SGHRS, YFSETQ. V was trimmed by 0 bases and J by 0 bases, leaving 9 bases between them. This CDR3 contains 15 residues. In DNA form, the CDR3 reads TGCGCCAGCAGCTTGGCGCTGCAGATGAACACTGAAGCTTTCTTT. Its protein product is CASSLALQMNTEAFF.

V is TRBV6-1 and J is TRBJ2-7; D is possibly TRBD2 (6 bases). The CDR3 is made up of 14 amino acids. V lost 5 bases, J lost 2 bases, and 13 bases lay in between. Germline assignment: CDR1 MNHNS and CDR2 SASEGT. CDR3 loop: CASSKRASTYEQYF. CDR3 sequence (DNA): TGTGCCAGCAGTAAGCGGGCAAGTACCTACGAGCAGTACTTC.

The chain combines TRBV30 with TRBJ1-1, with D maybe TRBD1 (5 bases). The CDR3 has 13 amino acids. CDR1 is GTSNPN, CDR2 SVGIG, per germline (reference sequence). V was trimmed by 1 base and J by 11 bases, leaving 17 bases between them. CDR3 nucleotides: TGTGCCTGGAGTGGCGCCGGGACTTGGCGGGCTTTCTTT. This gives the protein CAWSGAGTWRAFF.

The V and J genes are TRBV14 and TRBJ2-4; D is unresolved. Trimming pared 3 bases from V and 4 bases from J, leaving 4 bases between. The germline V gene has CDR1 SGHDN and CDR2 FVKESK. CDR3 length: 12 residues. The CDR3 reads CASSHLKNIQYF. The CDR3 DNA is TGTGCCAGCAGCCACCTAAAAAACATTCAGTACTTC.

This chain joins TRBV30 and TRBJ1-5, with D unresolved. CDR1 and CDR2 from the germline V gene are GTSNPN and SVGIG (reference sequence). V was cut by 0 bases and J by 0 bases, with 3 bases left in between. The CDR3 is 13 amino acids. The CDR3 DNA is TGTGCCTGGAGTGTTCATAGCAATCAGCCCCAGCATTTT. It yields the protein CAWSVHSNQPQHF.

The chain links TRBV19 to TRBJ1-2; D gene ambiguous. CDR1 LNHDA and CDR2 SQIVND come from the germline V gene (reference sequence). Between the trimmed V and J ends, which lost 6 bases and 4 bases, there was a span of 15 bases. The CDR3 has 14 amino acids. This CDR3 is CASSPSLAGYGYTF. CDR3 in DNA: TGTGCCAGTAGCCCCTCATTGGCTGGCTATGGCTACACCTTC.

The V call is TRBV7-2, the J call TRBJ2-5; 8 bases are shared with TRBD2. V was pared by 7 bases and J by 7 bases, with 11 bases of the junction left unmatched. CDR3 length: 14 residues. Germline CDR1 and CDR2: SGHTA and FQGNSA. The CDR3 DNA reads TGTGCCAGCACCCTCGGGAGGGCACCCGGGACCCAGTACTTC. It codes for CASTLGRAPGTQYF.

The chain recombines TRBV6-6 with TRBJ2-7, with D perhaps TRBD1 (5 bases). This CDR3 is built from 13 residues. The V end was cut by 7 bases, the J end by 0 bases, with 10 bases between. The germline gives CDR1 MNHNY, CDR2 SVGAGI (reference sequence). The CDR3 loop is CASTPRGSYEQYF. CDR3 sequence (DNA): TGTGCCAGCACCCCAAGGGGCTCCTACGAGCAGTACTTC.

The CDR3 region has the DNA TGTGCCAGCAGTTTGCGACAGGGGGCGAGTGGCTACACCTTC. It yields the protein CASSLRQGASGYTF. V gene TRBV6-5 combines with J gene TRBJ1-2; the match to TRBD1 covers 10 bases. Germline trimming cut 4 bases from V and 7 bases from J; bases unmatched to any gene: 6. Looked up from germline, CDR1 is MNHEY and CDR2 is SVGAGI. The CDR3 runs 14 residues.

This chain connects TRBV6-1 to TRBJ1-5, with TRBD1 identical over 8 bases. Trimming took 3 bases from V and 2 from J; bases not matched to a gene: 9. This CDR3 region has 17 residues. Per germline, CDR1 MNHNS and CDR2 SASEGT. As DNA, the CDR3 is TGTGCCAGCAGTGACAGGACAGGGTTAATGGGCAATCAGCCCCAGCATTTT. Translating gives CASSDRTGLMGNQPQHF.

Concerning this clone: The sample has other DNA sequences that encode this CDR3 too. J is TRBJ2-7 and V is TRBV2, with D perhaps TRBD2 (5 bases). The CDR3 runs 13 residues. The V gene's germline CDR1 is SNHLY and CDR2 FYNNEI. DNA of the CDR3: TGTTCTAGCAAGGAGAACACGGCATACGAGCAGTACTTC. Encoded protein: CSSKENTAYEQYF. The entire variable domain, with the rest obtained from reference TRBV2 and TRBJ2-7, is as follows: EPEVTQTPSHQVTQMGQEVILRCVPISNHLYFYWYRQILGQKVEFLVSFYNNEISEKSEIFDDQFSVERPDGSNFTLKIRSTKLEDSAMYFCSSKENTAYEQYFGPGTRLTVT.

The CDR3 DNA reads as TGTGCCAGCAGCGTGGGACTAGCGGGAGAGAATGAGCAGTTCTTC. Protein sequence: CASSVGLAGENEQFF. The chain couples TRBV13 to TRBJ2-1, with TRBD2 identical over 14 bases. Germline V gene sequence: CDR1 PRHDT, CDR2 FYEKMQ (reference sequence). The V gene end was trimmed by 5 bases and the J gene end by 7 bases; junction bases not matched to a gene: 4. The CDR3 is 15 residues long.

The chain recombines TRBV5-7 with TRBJ2-1; possibly TRBD1 for D (6 bases). Being an ORF, TRBV5-7 has a function that is uncertain. CDR3 length: 15 amino acids. Trimming removed 8 bases at V and 1 base at J, with 16 bases between. CDR3 nucleotides: TGTGCCAGTAGACCACAGGGTTGGTCCTACAATGAGCAGTTCTTC. Encoded protein: CASRPQGWSYNEQFF.

The CDR3 loop reads CASSLEGGDQPQHF. The CDR3 coding sequence is TGCGCCAGCAGCTTGGAAGGGGGGGATCAGCCCCAGCATTTT. The chain has TRBV5-1 and TRBJ1-5, with a possible D match to TRBD1 (6 bases). CDR1 and CDR2 (germline): SGHRS, YFSETQ. Trimming took 0 bases from V and 5 from J, leaving 9 bases between them. CDR3 length: 14 residues.

V is TRBV19 and J is TRBJ1-6; 7 nucleotides line up with TRBD1. The J segment lost 10 bases and the V segment lost 3 bases, leaving 6 bases of the junction unmatched. The CDR3 has 14 residues. Germline values: CDR1 LNHDA, CDR2 SQIVND (reference sequence). CDR3 sequence reads: CASSMPDRPSPLHF. For the CDR3, the DNA is TGTGCCAGTAGTATGCCGGACAGGCCGTCACCCCTCCACTTT.

The chain couples TRBV6-1 to TRBJ1-2; 9 nucleotides match TRBD1. The CDR3 sequence is 14 residues long. V dropped 6 bases and J dropped 6; count of bases not matched to a gene: 8. Germline V lookup: CDR1 MNHNS, CDR2 SASEGT. The CDR3 spells CASRAQGAQDGYTF. CDR3 coding DNA: TGTGCCAGCAGGGCACAGGGGGCGCAGGATGGCTACACCTTC.

There are a few counts of this clone. The chain recombines TRBV13 with TRBJ2-2; 8 bases line up with TRBD2. Germline values: CDR1 PRHDT, CDR2 FYEKMQ (reference sequence). This CDR3 region has 20 residues. With V trimmed by 5 bases and J by 2 bases, 19 bases remained unmatched. This chain's CDR3 is CASSGSRSDHLAGNTGELFF. The CDR3 DNA reads as TGTGCCAGCAGCGGTTCCCGCTCGGACCACTTAGCGGGAAACACCGGGGAGCTGTTTTTT.

This clone has only a few counts. The chain carries TRBV9 and TRBJ1-1, with 9 bases identical to TRBD1. The V segment lost 2 bases and the J segment 5 bases; nucleotides outside the gene matches: 4. The CDR3 covers 14 residues. Germline loops: CDR1 SGDLS, CDR2 YYNGEE. The CDR3 nucleotides are TGTGCCAGCAGCGTGGGACAGGGAGGGACTGAAGCTTTCTTT. Its translation: CASSVGQGGTEAFF.

V gene TRBV30 combines with J gene TRBJ1-1; possible D gene TRBD1, 6 bases. There are 13 residues in the CDR3. Germline assignment: CDR1 GTSNPN and CDR2 SVGIG (reference sequence). The CDR3 DNA sequence: TGTGCTCCCTACCCCACAGGGCGCACTGAAGCTTTCTTT. Translating it yields CAPYPTGRTEAFF.

V and J are TRBV6-5 and TRBJ2-1, with D uncertain. Germline V CDR1 and CDR2: MNHEY, SVGAGI. The CDR3 spans 13 residues. Trimming stripped 1 base from V and 5 bases from J, with 6 bases between. CDR3 sequence reads: CASSYFSDNEQFF. CDR3 in DNA: TGTGCCAGCAGTTACTTCAGTGACAATGAGCAGTTCTTC.

The chain recombines TRBV6-5 with TRBJ1-3; no clear D. CDR1 and CDR2 from the germline V gene are MNHEY and SVGAGI. This CDR3 is 12 amino acids long. V was clipped by 6 bases and J by 2 bases, with 5 bases between them. The CDR3 spells CASRATGNTIYF. The CDR3 DNA reads as TGTGCCAGCAGAGCAACTGGAAACACCATATATTTT.

The rearrangement uses TRBV5-6 and TRBJ2-7; 7 bases fit TRBD1. Germline trimming cut 0 bases from V and 3 bases from J; bases unmatched to any gene: 3. The CDR3 is made up of 14 amino acids. CDR1 and CDR2 from the germline V gene are SGHDT and YYEEEE. The CDR3 is CASSLGQGYYEQYF. CDR3 in DNA: TGTGCCAGCAGCTTGGGACAGGGTTACTACGAGCAGTACTTC.

This clone was observed once. The chain couples TRBV6-1 to TRBJ2-1, with TRBD1 as a possible D gene (7 bases). Germline CDR1 is MNHNS and CDR2 is SASEGT. V lost 9 bases to trimming and J lost 6 bases, with 18 bases between them. The CDR3 has 14 residues. The CDR3 loop reads CASAGGLLTNEQFF. Written as DNA, the CDR3 is TGTGCCAGTGCAGGGGGGCTCCTAACCAATGAGCAGTTCTTC.

V and J are TRBV30 and TRBJ2-1, with TRBD2 matching over 15 bases. Trimming at V came to 2 bases and at J to 8 bases, leaving 10 bases not matched to a gene. The CDR3 consists of 17 residues. CDR1 is GTSNPN and CDR2 is SVGIG in the germline V gene (reference sequence). For the CDR3, the DNA is TGTGCCTGGAGTCATCTCTCCGGACTAGCGGGAGGGCATGAGCAGTTCTTC. It encodes CAWSHLSGLAGGHEQFF.

CDR3 in amino acids: CASSLWDRAEKLFF. The DNA for the CDR3 is TGTGCCAGCAGTTTATGGGACAGGGCCGAAAAACTGTTTTTT. This chain joins TRBV27 and TRBJ1-4; 9 bases align to TRBD1. Germline-derived CDR1 and CDR2 are MNHEY and SMNVEV (reference sequence). This CDR3 is 14 amino acids long. J lost 8 bases, V lost 1 base, and 2 bases had no gene match.

The chain carries TRBV5-6 and TRBJ2-6, with D possibly being TRBD1 (5 bases). The CDR3 totals 17 residues. V gave up 0 bases and J gave up 0 bases, with 10 bases separating them. Germline lookup yields CDR1 SGHDT and CDR2 YYEEEE. The CDR3 nucleotides read TGTGCCAGCAGCTTGGTACAGGAGACCTCTGGGGCCAACGTCCTGACTTTC. It yields the protein CASSLVQETSGANVLTF.